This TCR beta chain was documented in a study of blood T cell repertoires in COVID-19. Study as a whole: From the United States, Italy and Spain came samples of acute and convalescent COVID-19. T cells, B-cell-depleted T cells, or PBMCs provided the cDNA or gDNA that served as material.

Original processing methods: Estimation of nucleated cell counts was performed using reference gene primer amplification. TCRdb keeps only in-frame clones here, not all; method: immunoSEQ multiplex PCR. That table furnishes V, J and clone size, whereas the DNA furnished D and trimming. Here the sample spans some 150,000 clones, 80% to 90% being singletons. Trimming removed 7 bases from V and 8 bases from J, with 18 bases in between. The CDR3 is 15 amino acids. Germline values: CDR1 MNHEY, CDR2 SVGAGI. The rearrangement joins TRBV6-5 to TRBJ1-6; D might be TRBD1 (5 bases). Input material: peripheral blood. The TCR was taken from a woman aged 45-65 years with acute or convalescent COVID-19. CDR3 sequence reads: CASTITGGGHSPLHF. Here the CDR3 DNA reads TGTGCCAGCACCATAACGGGGGGTGGTCATTCACCCCTCCACTTT.